This T cell receptor beta chain was sequenced during a study of blood T cell repertoires in COVID-19 (dated by TCRdb to 2018 to 2021). In the study overall: Samples from collaborators originated in the United States, Italy and Spain and spanned both the acute and convalescent phases of COVID-19. Where available, HLA class I and class II types were taken from metadata supplied by the sample provider and were not determined by assay-based typing. Nearly every sample came with metadata listing a de-identified subject ID, COVID-19 status, age in years and sex. The prospective study material was composed of cDNA or gDNA derived from T cells, B-cell-depleted T cells, or PBMCs. A freely available public database, intended as a resource for researchers studying the immune response to SARS-CoV-2, is where the repertoires were released. Deeply sampled blood TCRbeta repertoires from subjects exposed to, actively infected with, or recovered from COVID-19 were included in the dataset. The samples were drawn from two sources: the first 160 participants of the ongoing ImmuneRACE study, and fewer than 1,500 subjects contributed by 6 global collaborators. The study at large found these results: The quantity of clinical and demographic metadata differed by source and by participant and was supplied without curation.

Each collaborating institution followed its own protocols to collect whole blood in K2EDTA tubes. Collaborator samples were shipped for TCRbeta analysis as frozen whole blood, isolated PBMCs, or DNA extracted from either sample type. TCRbeta CDR3 regions were amplified from genomic DNA by means of the immunoSEQ Assay, a bias-controlled multiplex PCR. The authors' analysis ran thus. Nucleated cell counts per sample were estimated from amplification of reference gene primers within the assay. Sequence reads were collapsed and filtered to measure the absolute abundance of every unique TCRbeta CDR3 rearrangement. For each sample, productive Simpson clonality was calculated as the square root of Simpson's diversity index across productive rearrangements. This immuneACCESS table, as held by TCRdb, lists in-frame sequences with V and J called but not all clones. Of the missing ones, under half trace to an unresolved V gene in checked studies; the others have no known cause. The V and J calls and clone size are taken from that table; D and trimming were inferred from the DNA. Counted in this sample were over 110,000 clones; roughly three quarters of them appeared once. The biggest ten clones account for 1.9% of the sample.

In the case of this clone: This clone's antigen is unknown. Nothing much larger sits one base from this clone, and base qualities are not available.

CDR1 and CDR2 were assigned from the germline V gene as SGHVS and FNYEAQ. At the junction V is shortened by 4 bases and J by 7 bases, with 11 bases in between. Inclusive of the bounding cysteine and phenylalanine, the CDR3 is 13 residues long. The read is trimmed to its CDR3 DNA, 39 bases read in frame from base 1. The chain couples TRBV7-6 to TRBJ2-1, with the D gene too uncertain to name. The sequenced sample was peripheral blood. This receptor was obtained from an older woman with acute or convalescent COVID-19. The nucleotides are TGTGCCAGCAGCTCCTACCCTCTGAATGAGCAGTTCTTC. Translated, this gives CASSSYPLNEQFF.